The source of this T cell receptor (beta chain) is a study of cytomegalovirus exposure and HLA in healthy donors. Overall study results and limits: Highest at DRB1 and lowest at HLA-C, TCR association rates differed among HLA loci in a later analysis. Across donors, sequencing depth was assumed by presence/absence analyses to be roughly uniform.

PCR primers comprised 60 Vbeta and 13 Jbeta primers. Repertoires were generated with immunoSEQ multiplex PCR, while TCRdb's copy carries only in-frame clones and drops some. Of around 200,000 clones listed, about 75% are singletons. Comment on this clone: Its antigen is undetermined.

This CDR3 is built from 12 residues. Trimming took 2 bases from V and 10 from J, leaving 10 bases between them. Germline V CDR1 and CDR2: MRHNA, SNTAGT. The receptor was derived from a man aged 18-30 years in good health and CMV-seronegative. Material: PBMCs. The rearrangement joins TRBV6-4 to TRBJ2-3; weak D call: TRBD2 (6 bases). CDR3 region: CASSDGRGAQYF. The CDR3 DNA sequence: TGTGCCAGCAGTGACGGGCGGGGTGCGCAGTATTTT.